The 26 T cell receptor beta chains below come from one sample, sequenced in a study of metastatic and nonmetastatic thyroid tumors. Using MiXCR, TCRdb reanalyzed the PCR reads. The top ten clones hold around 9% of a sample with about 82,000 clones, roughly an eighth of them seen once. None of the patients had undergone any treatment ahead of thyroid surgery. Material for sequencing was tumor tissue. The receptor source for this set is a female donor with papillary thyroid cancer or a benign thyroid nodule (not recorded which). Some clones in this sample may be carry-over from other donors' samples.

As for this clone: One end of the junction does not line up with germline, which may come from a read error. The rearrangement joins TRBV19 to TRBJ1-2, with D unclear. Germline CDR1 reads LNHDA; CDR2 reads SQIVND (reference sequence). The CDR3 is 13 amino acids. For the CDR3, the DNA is TGTGCCGGTAGCCTGGACTCGAACTATGGCTACACCTTC. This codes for CAGSLDSNYGYTF. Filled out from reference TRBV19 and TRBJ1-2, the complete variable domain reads DGGITQSPKYLFRKEGQNVTLSCEQNLNHDAMYWYRQDPGQGLRLIYYSQIVNDFQKGDIAEGYSVSREKKESFPLTVTSAQKNPTAFYLCAGSLDSNYGYTFGSGTRLTVV.

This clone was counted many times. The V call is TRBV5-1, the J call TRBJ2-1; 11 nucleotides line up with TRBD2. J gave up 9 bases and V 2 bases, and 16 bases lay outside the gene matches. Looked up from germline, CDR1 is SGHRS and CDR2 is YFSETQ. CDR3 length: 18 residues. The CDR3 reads CASSLAGRRLAGSGEQFF. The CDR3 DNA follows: TGCGCCAGCAGCTTAGCAGGGAGACGACTAGCGGGAAGCGGTGAGCAGTTCTTC.

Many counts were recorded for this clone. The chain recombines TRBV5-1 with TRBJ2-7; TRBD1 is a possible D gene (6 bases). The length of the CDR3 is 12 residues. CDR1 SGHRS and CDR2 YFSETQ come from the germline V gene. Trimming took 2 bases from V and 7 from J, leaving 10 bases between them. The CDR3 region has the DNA TGCGCCAGCAGCTTACAGGGATTTGAGCAGTACTTC. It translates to CASSLQGFEQYF. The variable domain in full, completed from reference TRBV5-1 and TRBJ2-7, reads KAGVTQTPRYLIKTRGQQVTLSCSPISGHRSVSWYQQTPGQGLQFLFEYFSETQRNKGNFPGRFSGRQFSNSRSEMNVSTLELGDSALYLCASSLQGFEQYFGPGTRLTVT.

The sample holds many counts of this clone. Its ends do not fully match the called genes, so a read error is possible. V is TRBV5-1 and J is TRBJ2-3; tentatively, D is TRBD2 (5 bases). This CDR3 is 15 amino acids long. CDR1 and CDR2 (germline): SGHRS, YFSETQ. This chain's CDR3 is CAGSLVLAITDTQYF. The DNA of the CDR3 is TGCGCCGGCAGCTTGGTTCTAGCAATCACAGATACGCAGTATTTT.

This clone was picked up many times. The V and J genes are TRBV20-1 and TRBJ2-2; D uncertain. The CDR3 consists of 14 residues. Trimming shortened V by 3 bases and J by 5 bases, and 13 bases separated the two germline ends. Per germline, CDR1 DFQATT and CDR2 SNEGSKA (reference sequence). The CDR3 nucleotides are TGCAGTGCTAGTGTAGGTCGGTTAACCGGGGAGCTGTTTTTT. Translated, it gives CSASVGRLTGELFF.

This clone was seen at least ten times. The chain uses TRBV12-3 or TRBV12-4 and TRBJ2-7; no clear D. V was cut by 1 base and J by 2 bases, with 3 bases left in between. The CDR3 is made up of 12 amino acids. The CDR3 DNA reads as TGTGCCAGCAGTTTAGGGGCCTACGAGCAGTACTTC. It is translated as CASSLGAYEQYF.

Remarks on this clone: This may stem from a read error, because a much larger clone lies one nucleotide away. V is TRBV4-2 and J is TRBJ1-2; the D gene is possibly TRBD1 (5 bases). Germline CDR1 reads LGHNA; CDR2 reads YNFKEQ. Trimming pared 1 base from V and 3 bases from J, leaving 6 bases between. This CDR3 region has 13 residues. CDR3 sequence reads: CASSQGQYYGYTF. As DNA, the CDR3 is TGTGCCAGCAGCCAAGGACAGTACTATGGCTACACCTTC.

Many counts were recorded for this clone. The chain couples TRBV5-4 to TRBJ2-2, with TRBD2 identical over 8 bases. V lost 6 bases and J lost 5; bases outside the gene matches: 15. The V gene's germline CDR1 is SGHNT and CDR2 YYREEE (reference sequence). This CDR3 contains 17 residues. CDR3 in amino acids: CASTFFGSGSGTGELFF. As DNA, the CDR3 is TGTGCCAGCACCTTTTTCGGGAGCGGGAGCGGGACCGGGGAGCTGTTTTTT.

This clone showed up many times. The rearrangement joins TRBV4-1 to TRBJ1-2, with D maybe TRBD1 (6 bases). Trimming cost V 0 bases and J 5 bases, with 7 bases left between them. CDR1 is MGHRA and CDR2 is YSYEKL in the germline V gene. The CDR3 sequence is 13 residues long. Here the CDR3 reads CASSQETGYGYTF. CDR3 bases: TGCGCCAGCAGCCAAGAAACAGGGTATGGCTACACCTTC.

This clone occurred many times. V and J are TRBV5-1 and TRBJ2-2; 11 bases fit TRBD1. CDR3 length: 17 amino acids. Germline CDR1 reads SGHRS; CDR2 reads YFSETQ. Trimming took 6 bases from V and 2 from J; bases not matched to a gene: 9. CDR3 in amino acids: CASTHRTGGANTGELFF. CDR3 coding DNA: TGCGCCAGCACACACCGGACAGGGGGCGCAAACACCGGGGAGCTGTTTTTT.

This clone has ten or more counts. The DNA for the CDR3 is TGTGCCAGTAGGGAAGCGGGAGCGGACAATGAGCAGTTCTTC. Translated, it gives CASREAGADNEQFF. The V call is TRBV19, the J call TRBJ2-1, with TRBD2 matching 8 bases. The CDR3 runs to 14 residues. V gave up 6 bases and J gave up 5 bases; unmatched junction bases: 6. The germline CDR1 and CDR2 sequences are LNHDA and SQIVND (reference sequence). The full variable domain, its missing parts supplied by reference TRBV19 and TRBJ2-1, is DGGITQSPKYLFRKEGQNVTLSCEQNLNHDAMYWYRQDPGQGLRLIYYSQIVNDFQKGDIAEGYSVSREKKESFPLTVTSAQKNPTAFYLCASREAGADNEQFFGPGTRLTVL.

The CDR3 is CASILGLDEKLFF. In DNA form, the CDR3 reads TGTGCCAGCATTCTAGGGCTTGATGAAAAACTGTTTTTT. V gene TRBV12-3 or TRBV12-4 combines with J gene TRBJ1-4; no clear D gene. CDR3 length equals 13 residues. Trimming removed 7 bases at V and 6 bases at J, with 12 bases between.

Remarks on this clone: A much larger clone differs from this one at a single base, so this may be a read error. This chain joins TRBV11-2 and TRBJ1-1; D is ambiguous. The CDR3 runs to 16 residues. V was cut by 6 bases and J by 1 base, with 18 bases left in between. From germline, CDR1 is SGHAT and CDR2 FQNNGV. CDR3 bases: TGTGCCAGCAGAGGGTATCCCGCTGCATGGAACACTGAAGCTTTCTTT. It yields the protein CASRGYPAAWNTEAFF.

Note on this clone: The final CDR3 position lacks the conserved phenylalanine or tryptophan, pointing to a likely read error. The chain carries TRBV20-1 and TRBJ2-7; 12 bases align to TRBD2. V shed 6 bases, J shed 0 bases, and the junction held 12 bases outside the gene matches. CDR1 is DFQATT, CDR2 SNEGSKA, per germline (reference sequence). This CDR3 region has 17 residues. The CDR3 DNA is TGCAGTGCAACCTGGACTAGCGGGAAGATCGCCTCCTACGAGCAGTACATC. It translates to CSATWTSGKIASYEQYI.

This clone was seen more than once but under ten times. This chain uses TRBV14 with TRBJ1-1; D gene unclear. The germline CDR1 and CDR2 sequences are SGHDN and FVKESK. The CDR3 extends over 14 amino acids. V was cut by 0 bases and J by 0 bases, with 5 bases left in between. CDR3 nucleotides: TGTGCCAGCAGCCAAGATTTAGTGAACACTGAAGCTTTCTTT. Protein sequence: CASSQDLVNTEAFF.

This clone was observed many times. This chain's CDR3 is CASGHPLNGYTF. CDR3 nucleotides: TGTGCCAGCGGACATCCCCTGAATGGCTACACCTTC. The rearrangement joins TRBV12-3 or TRBV12-4 to TRBJ1-2, with a possible D match to TRBD1 (5 bases). With 8 bases removed from V and 6 bases from J, the gap between germline ends came to 13 bases. The CDR3 is 12 residues long.

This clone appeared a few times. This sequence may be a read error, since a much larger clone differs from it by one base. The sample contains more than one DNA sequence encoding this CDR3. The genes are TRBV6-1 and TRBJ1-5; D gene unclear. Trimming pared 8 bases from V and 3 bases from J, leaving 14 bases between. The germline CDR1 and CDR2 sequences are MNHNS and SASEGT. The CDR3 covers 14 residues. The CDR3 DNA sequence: TGTGCCAGCGGTGCAGCCAGCCACAATCAGCCCCAGCATTTT. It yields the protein CASGAASHNQPQHF.

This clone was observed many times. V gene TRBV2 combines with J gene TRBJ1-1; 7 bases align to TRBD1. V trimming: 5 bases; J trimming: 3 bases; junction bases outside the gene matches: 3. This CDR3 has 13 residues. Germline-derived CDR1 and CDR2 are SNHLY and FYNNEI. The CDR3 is CASSKDRDTEAFF. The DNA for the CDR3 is TGTGCCAGCAGTAAAGACAGGGACACTGAAGCTTTCTTT.

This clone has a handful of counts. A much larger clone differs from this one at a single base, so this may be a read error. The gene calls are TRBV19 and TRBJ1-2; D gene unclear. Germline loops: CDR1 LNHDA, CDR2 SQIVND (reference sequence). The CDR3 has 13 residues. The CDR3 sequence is CASRGWVSYVYTF. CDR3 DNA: TGTGCCAGTAGGGGGTGGGTAAGCTATGTCTACACCTTC.

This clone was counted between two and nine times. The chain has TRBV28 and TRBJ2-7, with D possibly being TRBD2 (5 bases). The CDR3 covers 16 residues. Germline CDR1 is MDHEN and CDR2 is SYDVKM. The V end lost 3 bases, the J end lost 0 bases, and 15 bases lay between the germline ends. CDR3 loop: CASSFEGSTSSYEQYF. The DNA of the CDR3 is TGTGCCAGCAGTTTCGAAGGGAGTACCAGCTCCTACGAGCAGTACTTC.

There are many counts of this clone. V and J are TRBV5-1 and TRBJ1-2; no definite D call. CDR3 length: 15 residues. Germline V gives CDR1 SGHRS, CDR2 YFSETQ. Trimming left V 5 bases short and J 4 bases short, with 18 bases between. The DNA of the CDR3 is TGCGCCAGCAGTCGTAACCCTCCCGGCGGCTATGGCTACACCTTC. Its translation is CASSRNPPGGYGYTF.

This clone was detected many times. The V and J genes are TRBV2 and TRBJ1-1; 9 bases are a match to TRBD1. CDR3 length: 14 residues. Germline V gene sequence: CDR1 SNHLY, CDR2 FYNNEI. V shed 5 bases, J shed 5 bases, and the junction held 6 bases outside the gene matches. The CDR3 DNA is TGTGCCAGCAGTCGTACAGGGGGCAGGACTGAAGCTTTCTTT. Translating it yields CASSRTGGRTEAFF.

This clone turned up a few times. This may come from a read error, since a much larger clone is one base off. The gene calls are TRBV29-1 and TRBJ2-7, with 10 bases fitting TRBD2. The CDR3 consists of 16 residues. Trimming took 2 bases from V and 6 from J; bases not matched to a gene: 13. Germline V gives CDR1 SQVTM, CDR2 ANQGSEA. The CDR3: CSVEYSGTIAGGEQYF. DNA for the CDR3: TGCAGCGTTGAATATTCGGGTACGATAGCGGGAGGCGAGCAGTACTTC.

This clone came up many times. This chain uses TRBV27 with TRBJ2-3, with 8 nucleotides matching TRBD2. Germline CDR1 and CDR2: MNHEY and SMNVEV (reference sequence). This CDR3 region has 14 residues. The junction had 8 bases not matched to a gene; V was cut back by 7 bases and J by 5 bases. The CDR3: CASIPLAGLDTQYF. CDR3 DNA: TGTGCCAGCATACCGTTAGCGGGGTTAGATACGCAGTATTTT.

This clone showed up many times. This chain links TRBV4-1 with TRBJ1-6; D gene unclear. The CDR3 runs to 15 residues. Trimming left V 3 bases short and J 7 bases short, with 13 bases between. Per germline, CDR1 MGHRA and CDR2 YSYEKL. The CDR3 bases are TGCGCCAGCAGCCATACGCTGGCCGTCAATTCACCCCTCCACTTT. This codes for CASSHTLAVNSPLHF.

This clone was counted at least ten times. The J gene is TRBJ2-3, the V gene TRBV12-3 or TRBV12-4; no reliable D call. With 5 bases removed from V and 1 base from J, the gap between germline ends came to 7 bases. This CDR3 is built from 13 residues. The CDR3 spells CASSIGGTDTQYF. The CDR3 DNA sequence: TGTGCCAGCAGTATTGGGGGCACAGATACGCAGTATTTT.